One sample yielded the 8 T cell receptor beta chains listed below, sequenced in a study of spatial heterogeneity in lung cancer. Regarding time point: blood at routine non-recurrence follow-up after resection. Tumor, nontumor lung or frozen PBMC supplied whole RNA, sequenced without sorting. TCRdb processed the 5' RACE reads anew with MiXCR; each CDR3 protein has one entry. The table includes some 110,000 distinct CDR3 sequences, more than 9% detected once. The sequencing here drew on PBMCs, taken at follow-up. All receptors come from a male donor with early-stage non-small cell lung cancer.

Many counts were recorded for this clonotype. The chain has TRBV25-1 and TRBJ1-2; D not resolved. Trimming removed 7 bases from V and 2 bases from J, with 5 bases in between. The V gene's germline CDR1 is MGHDK and CDR2 SYGVNS. This CDR3 has 11 amino acids. The CDR3, as DNA: TGTGCCAGCATAAGCAACTATGGCTACACCTTC. This gives the protein CASISNYGYTF.

The chain couples TRBV27 to TRBJ1-1; 9 bases fit TRBD1. The J segment lost 0 bases and the V segment lost 4 bases, leaving 0 bases of the junction unmatched. This CDR3 has 14 residues. CDR1 is MNHEY, CDR2 SMNVEV, per germline (reference sequence). DNA for the CDR3: TGTGCCAGCAGTTGGGACAGGGTGAACACTGAAGCTTTCTTT. This encodes CASSWDRVNTEAFF.

This clonotype was recorded at least ten times. This CDR3 reads CASSLNRGADTQYF. The CDR3 DNA reads TGTGCCAGCAGCTTAAATCGCGGGGCAGATACGCAGTATTTT. The rearrangement uses TRBV7-3 and TRBJ2-3; TRBD2 might be the D (6 bases). Looked up from germline, CDR1 is SGHTA and CDR2 is FQGTGA. The CDR3 runs 14 residues. V gave up 1 base and J gave up 4 bases, with 9 bases separating them.

The chain carries TRBV6-1 and TRBJ2-3, with 8 bases matching TRBD1. Looked up from germline, CDR1 is MNHNS and CDR2 is SASEGT. V shed 1 base and J 2 bases; nucleotides not matched to a gene: 5. This CDR3 is built from 16 residues. CDR3 in amino acids: CASSEEAGGFTDTQYF. The CDR3 coding sequence is TGTGCCAGCAGTGAAGAGGCAGGGGGCTTCACAGATACGCAGTATTTT.

This clonotype was observed a handful of times. The chain is built from TRBV9 and TRBJ2-4, with D perhaps matching TRBD1 (6 bases). The CDR3 consists of 16 residues. Germline V lookup: CDR1 SGDLS, CDR2 YYNGEE. V was shortened by 0 bases and J by 6 bases, with 16 bases between the two germline ends. This CDR3 is CASSVAPDTGRNIQYF. DNA for the CDR3: TGTGCCAGCAGCGTAGCCCCGGACACAGGGAGAAACATTCAGTACTTC.

This clonotype was seen a handful of times. The J gene is TRBJ2-1, the V gene TRBV6-6, with 7 nucleotides matching TRBD1. V was clipped by 5 bases and J by 4 bases; unmatched bases: 11. CDR1 is MNHNY and CDR2 is SVGAGI in the germline V gene (reference sequence). This CDR3 is 16 amino acids long. CDR3 protein: CASSLGLNRGYNEQFF. The CDR3 nucleotides read TGTGCCAGCAGTCTAGGTTTGAACAGGGGATACAATGAGCAGTTCTTC.

The chain couples TRBV6-1 to TRBJ2-7, with D possibly TRBD2 on 5 matching bases. Trimming removed 7 bases at V and 2 bases at J, with 12 bases between. This CDR3 spans 13 amino acids. Germline CDR1 MNHNS, CDR2 SASEGT. This CDR3 reads CASIARRTYEQYF. Here the CDR3 DNA reads TGTGCCAGCATCGCCAGGAGGACCTACGAGCAGTACTTC.

This clonotype was observed many times. The chain has TRBV29-1 and TRBJ2-2, with 8 bases identical to TRBD1. Germline CDR1 reads SQVTM; CDR2 reads ANQGSEA. V was clipped by 6 bases and J by 1 base; unmatched bases: 4. The length of the CDR3 is 14 residues. The DNA of the CDR3 is TGCAGCGTCAGACAGGGGCGGAACACCGGGGAGCTGTTTTTT. This codes for CSVRQGRNTGELFF.